What follows is one TCR beta chain and its context. The antigen is unknown. The record originates from a study of shared clonotypes between healthy human individuals. Study context: For every donor, three CD4 naive, three CD4 memory, two CD8 naive and one CD8 memory plates were used.

Researchers ran the assay at a deep level. In the study's own analysis: Filtering differed, since immunoSEQ gave only junction sequences and no quality scores. The method was immunoSEQ multiplex PCR; TCRdb's version includes in-frame clones alone and lacks a portion of them. V, J and clone size were drawn from that table, and D and trimming were deduced from the DNA. Here the sample spans 2,500,000 or so clones, over 85% being singletons. The CDR3 contains 15 residues. Trimming removed 4 bases at V and 4 bases at J, with 16 bases between. Germline assignment: CDR1 MNHEY and CDR2 SVGAGI. Findings and limits, study-wide: An anticipated effect of sequencing depth on clonotype sharing among donors was recognized.

J is TRBJ1-2 and V is TRBV6-5; D is possibly TRBD1 (5 bases). Input material: naive CD4+ T cells from PBMCs. Regarding subset: CD45RA+ positively selected. The sequence was collected from a man between 18 and 29 years old in good health. Some clones in this sample may be carry-over from other donors' samples. The CDR3 DNA sequence: TGTGCCAGCAGTTTAAGGGGCGGGGAGTTCTATGGCTACACCTTC. It specifies CASSLRGGEFYGYTF.